The 13 T cell receptor beta chains below all came from one sample that was sequenced in a study of T cell responses to AZD1222 COVID-19 vaccine. This table comes from immunoSEQ multiplex PCR, and its TCRdb copy is limited to in-frame clones, with some not included. The table lists around 84,000 clones, about 82% of them singletons, with 7.5% to 9% in the top ten. Here the sequenced sample was peripheral blood, taken on day 0 of AZD1222 vaccination. The origin of the receptors is an adult in good health.

This chain uses TRBV11-2 with TRBJ2-5; D may match TRBD1 or TRBD2 (5 bases each). Trimming removed 7 bases from V and 5 bases from J, with 20 bases in between. CDR1 and CDR2 from the germline V gene are SGHAT and FQNNGV. The CDR3 totals 15 residues. CDR3 residues: CASTGDVAGAETQYF. The CDR3 DNA reads TGTGCCAGCACCGGGGACGTGGCGGGCGCGGAGACCCAGTACTTC.

This clone has a handful of counts. V gene TRBV9 combines with J gene TRBJ1-2; 10 bases fit TRBD1. The trim removed 4 bases at V and 7 bases at J, leaving 19 bases unmatched. The CDR3 contains 18 residues. Germline V CDR1 and CDR2: SGDLS, YYNGEE. The CDR3, as DNA: TGTGCCAGCAGCAAGATACCGGGACAGGGGTGGGAATTTGTTGGCTACACCTTC. It specifies CASSKIPGQGWEFVGYTF.

The chain carries TRBV3-1 (or the pseudogene TRBV3-2) and TRBJ1-1; D may be TRBD1 (6 bases). This CDR3 spans 13 amino acids. V gave up 1 base and J gave up 11 bases, with 14 bases separating them. Germline CDR1 LGHDT, CDR2 YNNKEL (reference sequence). The DNA of the CDR3 is TGTGCCAGCAGCCAAGGGGGGGGGCAAGAGGCTTTCTTT. Amino acids: CASSQGGGQEAFF.

The chain uses TRBV28 and TRBJ1-5; D possibly corresponds to TRBD1 (6 bases). Trimming removed 10 bases at V and 6 bases at J, with 22 bases between. The CDR3 extends over 15 amino acids. Germline CDR1 is MDHEN and CDR2 is SYDVKM. The CDR3 reads CATKQGSPFSQPQHF. CDR3 nucleotides: TGTGCCACGAAACAGGGTTCTCCTTTCAGTCAGCCCCAGCATTTT.

A single count supports this clone. The genes are TRBV3-1 (or the pseudogene TRBV3-2) and TRBJ1-3; D perhaps matches TRBD1 (5 bases). Germline CDR1 and CDR2: LGHDT and YNNKEL (reference sequence). The CDR3 loop spans 15 amino acids. V shed 5 bases and J shed 2 bases, with 13 bases lying between them. Here the CDR3 DNA reads TGTGCCAGCAGCACCCTCCCAGGGACTGGAAACACCATATATTTT. This codes for CASSTLPGTGNTIYF.

J is TRBJ2-7 and V is TRBV7-2; 8 positions agree with TRBD1. V lost 5 bases and J lost 7; bases outside the gene matches: 10. CDR3 size: 14 residues. The germline gives CDR1 SGHTA, CDR2 FQGNSA. CDR3 bases: TGTGCCAGCAGCCTACGGACAGGGTCGGGGGAGCAGTACTTC. It translates to CASSLRTGSGEQYF.

The CDR3 sequence: CASSFAGDYGYTF. The CDR3 DNA reads as TGCGCCAGCAGCTTTGCGGGGGACTATGGCTACACCTTC. The V and J genes are TRBV5-1 and TRBJ1-2, with D possibly TRBD1 on 5 matching bases. CDR1 is SGHRS and CDR2 is YFSETQ in the germline V gene. The CDR3 spans 13 residues. V was cut by 2 bases and J by 3 bases, with 8 bases left in between.

The genes are TRBV20-1 and TRBJ2-1; 7 bases map to TRBD2. Germline assignment: CDR1 DFQATT and CDR2 SNEGSKA (reference sequence). The CDR3 runs 11 residues. The V segment lost 4 bases and the J segment 10 bases; nucleotides outside the gene matches: 4. The CDR3 DNA is TGCAGTGCTAATCTAGCGGAAGAGCAGTTCTTC. Its protein product is CSANLAEEQFF.

The sample holds one count of this clone. The chain is built from TRBV6-5 and TRBJ1-2; D ambiguous. The CDR3 loop spans 11 amino acids. CDR1 is MNHEY and CDR2 is SVGAGI in the germline V gene. Deletions cut 6 bases from V and 8 bases from J, with 10 bases between. As DNA, the CDR3 is TGTGCCAGCAGAGACGGGCGGGGCTACACCTTC. This gives the protein CASRDGRGYTF.

The J gene is TRBJ2-3, the V gene TRBV12-3 or TRBV12-4; D ambiguous. V was trimmed by 6 bases and J by 5 bases, leaving 6 bases between them. The CDR3 has 11 amino acids. The chain's CDR3 is CASSPIDTQYF. Written as DNA, the CDR3 is TGTGCCAGCAGCCCGATAGATACGCAGTATTTT.

This clone was seen a single time. This rearrangement joins TRBV11-2 to TRBJ1-2, with a possible D match to TRBD1 (5 bases). V lost 1 base, J lost 8 bases, and 11 bases lay in between. Germline V lookup: CDR1 SGHAT, CDR2 FQNNGV. CDR3 length: 13 residues. DNA for the CDR3: TGTGCCAGCAGCTTAGCCCAGGGTAGAGGCTACACCTTC. Translation gives CASSLAQGRGYTF. Based on the CDR3 plus reference TRBV11-2 and TRBJ1-2, the full variable domain is EAGVAQSPRYKIIEKRQSVAFWCNPISGHATLYWYQQILGQGPKLLIQFQNNGVVDDSQLPKDRFSAERLKGVDSTLKIQPAKLEDSAVYLCASSLAQGRGYTFGSGTRLTVV.

This clone was counted a single time. The chain has TRBV7-8 and TRBJ2-7, with 8 bases identical to TRBD2. The CDR3 length is 16 residues. The V segment lost 5 bases and the J segment 1 base; nucleotides outside the gene matches: 10. Germline assignment: CDR1 SGHVS and CDR2 FQNEAQ. The CDR3 coding sequence is TGTGCCAGCAGCACGTTTAGCGGGGCGACTTCCTACGAGCAGTACTTC. Translation gives CASSTFSGATSYEQYF. Filled out from reference TRBV7-8 and TRBJ2-7, the complete variable domain reads GAGVSQSPRYKVAKRGQDVALRCDPISGHVSLFWYQQALGQGPEFLTYFQNEAQLDKSGLPSDRFFAERPEGSVSTLKIQRTQQEDSAVYLCASSTFSGATSYEQYFGPGTRLTVT.

This clone was observed a few times. This chain links TRBV5-1 with TRBJ2-7; 8 nucleotides match TRBD2. With 0 bases clipped from V and 5 bases from J, the junction kept 7 bases outside the gene matches. The CDR3 contains 15 residues. Germline V CDR1 and CDR2: SGHRS, YFSETQ. DNA for the CDR3: TGCGCCAGCAGCTTGGTAGGGGGACTAGAGGACGAGCAGTACTTC. This codes for CASSLVGGLEDEQYF.